The text below deals with one TCR beta chain. Its antigen remains unknown. The sample comes from a study of post-analysis software for immune sequencing data. Study summary: The courses of disease that were included comprised relapsing-remitting, secondary progressive and progressive-relapsing multiple sclerosis.

Researchers reported that TCR beta cDNA libraries carried unique molecular identifiers. T cells numbering about 1 to 10 million gave rise to 500,000 to 600,000 cDNA molecules. TCRdb processed the PCR reads anew with MiXCR; each CDR3 protein has one entry. The sample shows approximately 180,000 distinct CDR3 sequences, about 30% of them seen only once. Findings of the study overall: The normalized Chao1 diversity of multiple sclerosis patients was significantly lower than that of controls. With F measure, samples from one preparation batch clustered together strongly.

This TCR derives from a girl aged 5 to 17 with multiple sclerosis. The sample comprised blood.

The CDR3 nucleotides are TGCAGCGTTCGGGGGGCTTTCAATCAGCCCCAGCATTTT. Translation gives CSVRGAFNQPQHF. The chain has TRBV29-1 and TRBJ1-5; TRBD1 might be the D (6 bases). The V gene lost 5 bases and the J gene lost 3 bases, with 11 bases spanning the gap. CDR1 SQVTM and CDR2 ANQGSEA come from the germline V gene. This CDR3 contains 13 residues.